Listed below are T cell receptor beta chains from one sample, sequenced in a study of siplizumab effects on memory and regulatory T cells. Measured with immunoSEQ multiplex PCR; TCRdb has only the in-frame clones, and not every one. Of about 100,000 clones in the sample, 94% are singletons; the top ten hold 1% to 1.5%. Source material: non-Treg CD4+ T cells sorted from blood. These receptors were obtained from a human donor in good health. Both conserved end residues are part of each CDR3. The D gene is left open where the match is weak. For some rows the clone size is stated as once, few or many, or as a class when expanded; others skip it.

J,V,D,size,DNA,CDR3
TRBJ1-1,TRBV7-9,.,.,TGTGCCAGCAGCTTAGGTGGGGTAGACACTGAAGCTTTCTTT,CASSLGGVDTEAFF
TRBJ2-3,TRBV4-2,.,.,TGTGCCAGCAGCCGCGGGGCTAGCGACGCAGATACGCAGTATTTT,CASSRGASDADTQYF
TRBJ2-5,TRBV30,TRBD2,.,TGTGCCTGGGGACTGAATAGCGGGAGCGCGGGGGGGGAGACCCAGTACTTC,CAWGLNSGSAGGETQYF
TRBJ2-5,TRBV7-9,.,.,TGTGCCAGCAGCTTAGGCGGTCGACAGAAAGAGACCCAGTACTTC,CASSLGGRQKETQYF
TRBJ2-3,TRBV30,.,once,TGTGCCTGGAGTGTACAAGCAGATACGCAGTATTTT,CAWSVQADTQYF
TRBJ2-3,TRBV1,.,.,TGCACCAGCAGCCAAGTACAGCGGGAGGCTTTCACAGATACGCAGTATTTT,CTSSQVQREAFTDTQYF
TRBJ1-6,TRBV2,TRBD1,.,TGTGCCAGCAGTTCGGACAGGGGGGAATCACCCCTCCACTTT,CASSSDRGESPLHF
TRBJ2-7,TRBV5-6,.,.,TGTGCCAGCAGCTTAGGGCCAGCGAACGAGCAGTACTTC,CASSLGPANEQYF
TRBJ2-3,TRBV2,TRBD1,.,TGTGCCAGCAGAGCCGGGACAGGGTTATCAGATACGCAGTATTTT,CASRAGTGLSDTQYF
TRBJ2-5,TRBV9,.,.,TGTGCCAGCAGCCCGGGGCTACTGAAGACCCAGTACTTC,CASSPGLLKTQYF
TRBJ1-3,TRBV30,.,.,TGTGCCTGGAGTCCGGACAGCTCTGGAAACACCATATATTTT,CAWSPDSSGNTIYF
TRBJ2-7,TRBV10-2,TRBD2,.,TGCGCCAGCAGTGAGTCTATCCTAGCGGGAGGGGTCCACGAGCAGTACTTC,CASSESILAGGVHEQYF
TRBJ1-2,TRBV5-6,.,once,TGTGCCAGCAGCGCCCTGGCGTTCGAAGGCTACACCTTC,CASSALAFEGYTF
TRBJ1-4,TRBV6-5,TRBD1,.,TGTGCCAGCAAAAATGACAGGGACCCTAATGAAAAACTGTTTTTT,CASKNDRDPNEKLFF
TRBJ2-1,TRBV5-4,.,.,TGTGCCAGCAGCTCCCGTAGGAGGGCGAGCAATGAGCAGTTCTTC,CASSSRRRASNEQFF
TRBJ1-1,TRBV5-4,.,.,TGTGCCAGCAGCTTGGAGTTGGGAAACACTGAAGCTTTCTTT,CASSLELGNTEAFF
TRBJ2-5,TRBV18,.,.,TGTGCCAGCTCACCAGGGAGTATGAGGGAGACCCAGTACTTC,CASSPGSMRETQYF
TRBJ2-2,TRBV9,TRBD1,.,TGTGCCAGCAGCGTAGGGACAGGGCTCACCGGGGAGCTGTTTTTT,CASSVGTGLTGELFF
TRBJ2-7,TRBV28,.,.,TGTGCCAGCAGTTTACAGGGCTACGAGCAGTACTTC,CASSLQGYEQYF
TRBJ2-3,TRBV13,.,.,TGTGCCAGCAGCTTATCTCCGACAGCCACAGATACGCAGTATTTT,CASSLSPTATDTQYF
TRBJ2-1,TRBV29-1,.,.,TGCAGCGTTGGTGGGTACAATGAGCAGTTCTTC,CSVGGYNEQFF
TRBJ2-7,TRBV10-1,.,.,TGCGCCAGCGGTAGCGGACCCTACGAGCAGTACTTC,CASGSGPYEQYF
TRBJ2-3,TRBV9,TRBD1,.,TGTGCCAGCAGCGTAGGAGGGGGCCATCGCACAGATACGCAGTATTTT,CASSVGGGHRTDTQYF
TRBJ2-7,TRBV6-6,.,once,TGTGCCAGCACTCAACATGAGACTAGTCGTGAGCAGTACTTC,CASTQHETSREQYF
TRBJ1-3,TRBV7-8,.,once,TGTGCCAGCAGCTTAGCCCTACAGGCTCGGTCTGGAAACACCATATATTTT,CASSLALQARSGNTIYF
TRBJ2-5,TRBV5-1,TRBD2,.,TGCGCCAGCAGCTTGGCGCTAGCGGGGGTAAAAGAGACCCAGTACTTC,CASSLALAGVKETQYF
TRBJ2-2,TRBV27,TRBD1,once,TGTGCCAGCAGTGACAGGGGTGAGGTGAGGGAGCTGTTTTTT,CASSDRGEVRELFF
TRBJ2-1,TRBV5-1,.,.,TGCGCCAGTGCTATAGACAATGAGCAGTTCTTC,CASAIDNEQFF
TRBJ2-1,TRBV19,.,.,TGTGCCAGTAGTATGGGTCGGGAGTCCTACAATGAGCAGTTCTTC,CASSMGRESYNEQFF
TRBJ2-2,TRBV19,.,once,TGTGCCAGTAGTATAGGGGGAATCGGGGAGCTGTTTTTT,CASSIGGIGELFF
TRBJ2-3,TRBV21-1,.,.,TGTGCCAGCAGCTTGGGGGCTAGCGGGACGCTAACAGATACGCAGTATTTT,CASSLGASGTLTDTQYF
TRBJ1-2,TRBV6-1,TRBD1,.,TGTGCCAGCAGCTCGACAGGGCAAGGCTACACCTTC,CASSSTGQGYTF
TRBJ2-7,TRBV7-2,TRBD2,.,TGTGCCAGCAGCTTAGATTGGACGGGAGGGAGCTACGAGCAGTACTTC,CASSLDWTGGSYEQYF
TRBJ2-1,TRBV5-1,TRBD2,.,TGCGCCAGCAGCTTGGATAGCGGGAGTTTCAATGAGCAGTTCTTC,CASSLDSGSFNEQFF
TRBJ2-7,TRBV7-8,.,.,TGTGCCAGCTCCCGGGCAGGGGCCTTCGAGCAGTACTTC,CASSRAGAFEQYF
TRBJ2-3,TRBV2,.,.,TGTGCCAGCAGCTTGGACGGTTGGAGCACAGATACGCAGTATTTT,CASSLDGWSTDTQYF
TRBJ2-5,TRBV6-1,TRBD2,.,TGTGCCAGCAGTCTCCTGGCGGGAGGGGGAGAGACCCAGTACTTC,CASSLLAGGGETQYF
TRBJ1-1,TRBV19,.,.,TGTGCCAGTAGCCCCGTCCGGAACACTGAAGCTTTCTTT,CASSPVRNTEAFF
TRBJ2-1,TRBV11-1,TRBD2,.,TGTGCCAGCAGCATAGGACTAGCGGGAGACGTTGAGCAGTTCTTC,CASSIGLAGDVEQFF
TRBJ2-5,TRBV6-6,TRBD2,.,TGTGCCAGCACCCGAAGGACTAGCGGGTCCCCCCAGTACTTC,CASTRRTSGSPQYF
TRBJ2-3,TRBV5-6,.,.,TGTGCCAGCAGCCCGGTAGTAGGGACAGATACGCAGTATTTT,CASSPVVGTDTQYF
TRBJ2-2,TRBV27,TRBD1,.,TGTGCCAGCAGTCGACCGGGACAGTACACCGGGGAGCTGTTTTTT,CASSRPGQYTGELFF
TRBJ2-2,TRBV5-6,.,.,TGTGCCAGCAGCTCCCTGGGTGTGGGTAGCACCGGGGAGCTGTTTTTT,CASSSLGVGSTGELFF
TRBJ1-1,TRBV7-3,.,.,TGTGCCAGCAGCTTTGCCGGGGGCAACACTGAAGCTTTCTTT,CASSFAGGNTEAFF
TRBJ2-6,TRBV7-7,.,few,TGTGCTAGCAGCCCCGGGCGGGGCACAGGGGCCAACGTCCTGACTTTC,CASSPGRGTGANVLTF
TRBJ2-1,TRBV4-2,TRBD2,.,TGTGCCAGCAGCCAAGCGTGGGCTAGCGGGAGGGAATACAATGAGCAGTTCTTC,CASSQAWASGREYNEQFF
TRBJ2-7,TRBV28,.,.,TGTGCCATAAGGAACGGAGCGGGCCGCTCCTACGAGCAGTACTTC,CAIRNGAGRSYEQYF
TRBJ1-1,TRBV11-2,.,.,TGTGCCAGCAGCCTGGGGATTCAGAACACTGAAGCTTTCTTT,CASSLGIQNTEAFF
TRBJ2-3,TRBV6-5,TRBD1,.,TGTGCCACCTGGACAGGTTTGCTCACAGATACGCAGTATTTT,CATWTGLLTDTQYF
TRBJ2-1,TRBV7-8,TRBD2,.,TGTGCCAGCAGCGAACCCGGGACTAGTCTAAGTGAGCAGTTCTTC,CASSEPGTSLSEQFF